The 7 T cell receptor beta chains below were found in one sample sequenced in a study of blood T cell repertoires in COVID-19. Here immunoSEQ multiplex PCR was the method, and the copy in TCRdb shows in-frame clones only, minus some. Of under 200,000 clones in the sample, 70% to 90% were seen once. The sample consisted of peripheral blood. The receptor source for this set is a woman of 80 years or more with acute or convalescent COVID-19.

The CDR3 region is CASSLANPGYTF. The CDR3 DNA sequence: TGTGCCAGCAGTTTAGCTAACCCGGGCTACACCTTC. The V call is TRBV28, the J call TRBJ1-2, with D unresolved. Per the germline V gene, CDR1 is MDHEN and CDR2 is SYDVKM. V was trimmed by 2 bases and J by 8 bases, leaving 9 bases between them. This CDR3 region has 12 residues.

This chain links TRBV5-1 with TRBJ2-1; 9 bases are shared with TRBD1. The CDR3 contains 15 residues. V lost 0 bases, J lost 6 bases, and 4 bases stayed unmatched. The germline CDR1 and CDR2 sequences are SGHRS and YFSETQ. The CDR3: CASSLGGQGFNEQFF. Here the CDR3 DNA reads TGCGCCAGCAGCTTGGGGGGACAGGGTTTCAATGAGCAGTTCTTC.

The chain carries TRBV7-9 and TRBJ1-2, with D possibly TRBD1 on 5 matching bases. Per the germline V gene, CDR1 is SEHNR and CDR2 is FQNEAQ (reference sequence). V was clipped by 0 bases and J by 5 bases, with 10 bases between them. This CDR3 has 14 residues. The CDR3 DNA reads as TGTGCCAGCAGCTTAGCGGGGCTCTGGTATGGCTACACCTTC. Translated: CASSLAGLWYGYTF.

V and J are TRBV12-1 and TRBJ2-2; the D call of TRBD2 is as the table states it, not checked on the DNA. TRBV12-1 is tagged as a pseudogene. The length of the CDR3 is 17 residues. CDR3 in amino acids: CASSFAGAGAVPGELFF. As DNA, the CDR3 is TGTGCCAGCAGCTTTGCGGGAGCGGGAGCGGTTCCCGGGGAGCTGTTTTTT.

This clone was seen a single time. This chain connects TRBV6-5 to TRBJ1-5; no reliable D call. Germline V CDR1 and CDR2: MNHEY, SVGAGI. The V end lost 6 bases, the J end lost 9 bases, and 12 bases lay between the germline ends. The CDR3 is 12 residues long. The DNA of the CDR3 is TGTGCCAGCAGCCAAAACCGAGGGCCCCAGCATTTT. Its protein product is CASSQNRGPQHF.

This rearrangement joins TRBV30 to TRBJ2-1; 7 bases match TRBD2. Germline V gene lookup returns CDR1 GTSNPN and CDR2 SVGIG (reference sequence). The CDR3 has 13 amino acids. V trimming: 5 bases; J trimming: 4 bases; junction bases outside the gene matches: 5. CDR3 amino acids: CAWAMGGYNEQFF. CDR3 DNA sequence: TGTGCCTGGGCTATGGGGGGGTACAATGAGCAGTTCTTC.

V gene TRBV7-2 combines with J gene TRBJ2-1, with 11 bases that match TRBD2. Trimming removed 2 bases from V and 4 bases from J; junction bases left unmatched: 4. CDR1 is SGHTA and CDR2 is FQGNSA in the germline V gene. CDR3 length: 16 amino acids. In DNA, the CDR3 is TGTGCCAGCAGCTTATTTGGGACTAGCGGATACAATGAGCAGTTCTTC. It encodes CASSLFGTSGYNEQFF.